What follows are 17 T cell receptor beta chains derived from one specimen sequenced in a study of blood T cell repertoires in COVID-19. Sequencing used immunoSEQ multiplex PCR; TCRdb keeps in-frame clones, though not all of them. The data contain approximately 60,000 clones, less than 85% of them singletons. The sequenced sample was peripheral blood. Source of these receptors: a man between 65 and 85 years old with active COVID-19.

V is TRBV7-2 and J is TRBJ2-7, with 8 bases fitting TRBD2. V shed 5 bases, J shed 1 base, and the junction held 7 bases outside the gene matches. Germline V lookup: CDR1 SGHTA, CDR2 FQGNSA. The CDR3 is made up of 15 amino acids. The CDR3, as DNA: TGTGCCAGCAGCCCTCCCCGCGGGAGGTCCTACGAGCAGTACTTC. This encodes CASSPPRGRSYEQYF.

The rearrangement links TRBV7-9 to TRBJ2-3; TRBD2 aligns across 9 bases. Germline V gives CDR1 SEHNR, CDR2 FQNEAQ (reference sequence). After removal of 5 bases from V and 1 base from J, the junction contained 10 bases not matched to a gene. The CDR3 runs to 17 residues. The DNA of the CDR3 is TGTGCCAGCAGCCATTTTAGCGGGAGAAGGCGCACAGATACGCAGTATTTT. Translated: CASSHFSGRRRTDTQYF.

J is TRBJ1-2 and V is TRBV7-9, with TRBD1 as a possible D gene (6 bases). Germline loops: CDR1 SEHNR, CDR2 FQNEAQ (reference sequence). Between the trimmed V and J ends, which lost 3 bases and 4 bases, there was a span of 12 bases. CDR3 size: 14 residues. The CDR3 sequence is CASSFIQGSYGYTF. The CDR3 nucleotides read TGTGCCAGCAGCTTTATTCAGGGGAGCTATGGCTACACCTTC.

CDR3 loop: CASSSKTYEQYF. DNA of the CDR3: TGTGCCAGCAGTTCTAAAACCTACGAGCAGTACTTC. This chain connects TRBV28 to TRBJ2-7; D remains ambiguous. Trimming left V 4 bases short and J 2 bases short, with 6 bases between. CDR3 length: 12 amino acids. CDR1 and CDR2 (germline): MDHEN, SYDVKM.

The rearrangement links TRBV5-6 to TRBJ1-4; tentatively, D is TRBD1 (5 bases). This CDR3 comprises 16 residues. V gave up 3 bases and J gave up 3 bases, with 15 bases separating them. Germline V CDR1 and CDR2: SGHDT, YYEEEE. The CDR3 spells CASSSQAGLPNEKLFF. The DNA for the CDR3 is TGTGCCAGCAGCTCACAGGCCGGGTTGCCTAATGAAAAACTGTTTTTT.

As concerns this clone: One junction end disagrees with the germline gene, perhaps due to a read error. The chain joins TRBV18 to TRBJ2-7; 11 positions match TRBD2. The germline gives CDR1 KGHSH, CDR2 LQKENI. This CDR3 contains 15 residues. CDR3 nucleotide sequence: TGTGCCACCTCAATCTCTAGCGGGGGGCGTTACGAGCAGTACTTC. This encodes CATSISSGGRYEQYF.

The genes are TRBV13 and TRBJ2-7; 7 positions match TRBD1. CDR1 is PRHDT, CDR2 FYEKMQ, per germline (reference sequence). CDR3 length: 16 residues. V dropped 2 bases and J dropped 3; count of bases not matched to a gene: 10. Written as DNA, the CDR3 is TGTGCCAGCAGCTTATTTACGTTGGGACAGCTCTACGAGCAGTACTTC. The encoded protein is CASSLFTLGQLYEQYF.

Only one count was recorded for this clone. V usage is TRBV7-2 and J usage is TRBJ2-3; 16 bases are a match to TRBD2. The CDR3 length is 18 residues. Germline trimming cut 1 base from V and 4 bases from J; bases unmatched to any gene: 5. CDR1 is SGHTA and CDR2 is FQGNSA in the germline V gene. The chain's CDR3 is CASSLEGLAGGSSDTQYF. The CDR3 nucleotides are TGTGCCAGCAGCTTAGAGGGACTAGCGGGAGGGTCATCAGATACGCAGTATTTT.

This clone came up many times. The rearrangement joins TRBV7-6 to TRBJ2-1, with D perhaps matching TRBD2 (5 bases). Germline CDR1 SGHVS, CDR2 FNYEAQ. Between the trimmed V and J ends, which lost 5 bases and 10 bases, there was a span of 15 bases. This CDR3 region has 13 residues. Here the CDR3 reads CASSPGVGLEQFF. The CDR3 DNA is TGTGCCAGCAGCCCCGGGGTGGGTCTGGAGCAGTTCTTC. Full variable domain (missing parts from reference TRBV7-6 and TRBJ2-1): GAGVSQSPRYKVTKRGQDVALRCDPISGHVSLYWYRQALGQGPEFLTYFNYEAQQDKSGLPNDRFSAERPEGSISTLTIQRTEQRDSAMYRCASSPGVGLEQFFGPGTRLTVL.

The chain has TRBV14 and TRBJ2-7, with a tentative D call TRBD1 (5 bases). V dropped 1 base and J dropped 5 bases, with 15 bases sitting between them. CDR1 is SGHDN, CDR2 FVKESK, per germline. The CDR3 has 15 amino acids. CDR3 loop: CASSQAEQAFHEQYF. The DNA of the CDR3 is TGTGCCAGCAGCCAAGCGGAACAGGCGTTCCACGAGCAGTACTTC.

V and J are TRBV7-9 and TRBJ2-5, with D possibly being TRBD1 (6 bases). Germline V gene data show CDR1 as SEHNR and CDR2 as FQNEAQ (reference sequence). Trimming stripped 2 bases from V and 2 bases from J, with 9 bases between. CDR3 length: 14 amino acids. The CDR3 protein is CASSLTGQQETQYF. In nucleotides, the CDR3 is TGTGCCAGCAGCTTAACGGGACAACAAGAGACCCAGTACTTC.

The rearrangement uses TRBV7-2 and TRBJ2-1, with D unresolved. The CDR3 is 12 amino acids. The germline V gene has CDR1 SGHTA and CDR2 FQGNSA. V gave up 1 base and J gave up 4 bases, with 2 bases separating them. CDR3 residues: CASSLVYNEQFF. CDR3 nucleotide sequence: TGTGCCAGCAGCTTAGTATACAATGAGCAGTTCTTC.

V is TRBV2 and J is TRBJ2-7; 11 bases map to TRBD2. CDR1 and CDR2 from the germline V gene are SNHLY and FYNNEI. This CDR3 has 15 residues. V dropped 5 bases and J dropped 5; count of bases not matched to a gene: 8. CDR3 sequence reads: CASSPVLAGEDEQYF. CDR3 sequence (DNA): TGTGCCAGCAGTCCCGTACTAGCGGGAGAGGACGAGCAGTACTTC.

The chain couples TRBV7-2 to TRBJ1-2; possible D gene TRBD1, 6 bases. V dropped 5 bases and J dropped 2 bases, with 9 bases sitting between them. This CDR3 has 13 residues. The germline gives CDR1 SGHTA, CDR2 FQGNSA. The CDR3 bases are TGTGCCAGCAGCCCTGACAGGAACTATGGCTACACCTTC. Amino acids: CASSPDRNYGYTF. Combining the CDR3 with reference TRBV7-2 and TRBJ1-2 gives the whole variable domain GAGVSQSPSNKVTEKGKDVELRCDPISGHTALYWYRQSLGQGLEFLIYFQGNSAPDKSGLPSDRFSAERTGGSVSTLTIQRTQQEDSAVYLCASSPDRNYGYTFGSGTRLTVV.

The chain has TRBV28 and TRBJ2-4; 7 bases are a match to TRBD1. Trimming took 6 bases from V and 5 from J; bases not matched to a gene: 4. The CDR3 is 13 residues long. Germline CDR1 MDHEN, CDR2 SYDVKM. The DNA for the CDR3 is TGTGCCAGCAGCATCCAGGGGGAAAACATTCAGTACTTC. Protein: CASSIQGENIQYF.

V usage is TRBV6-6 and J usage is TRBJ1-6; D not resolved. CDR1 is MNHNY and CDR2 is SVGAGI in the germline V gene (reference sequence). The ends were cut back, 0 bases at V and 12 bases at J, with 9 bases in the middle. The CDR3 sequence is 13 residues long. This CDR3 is CASSYSDKQPLHF. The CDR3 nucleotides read TGTGCCAGCAGTTACTCCGACAAGCAACCCCTCCACTTT.

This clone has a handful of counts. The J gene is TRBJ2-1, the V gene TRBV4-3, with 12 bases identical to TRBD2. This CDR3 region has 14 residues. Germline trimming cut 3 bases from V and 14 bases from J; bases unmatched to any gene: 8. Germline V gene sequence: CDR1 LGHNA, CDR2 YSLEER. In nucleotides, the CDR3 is TGCGCCAGCAGCCAGGACCAGACTAGCGGGAGTAAGTTCTTC. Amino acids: CASSQDQTSGSKFF.